This T cell receptor (beta chain) comes out of a study of cytomegalovirus exposure and HLA in healthy donors. Points from the study as a whole: Owing to their indistinguishability, certain V segments, notably TRBV6-2 and TRBV6-3, were excluded. The study found most TCR sequences rare, yet found some public TCRs in many donors. A link between a missense DCLRE1C variant and TCR beta V- and J-gene trimming emerged from a later analysis. An observed cluster of highly shared sequence variants was recorded as a likely sequencing artifact.

The length of the CDR3 is 13 residues. V was clipped by 6 bases and J by 3 bases, with 11 bases between them. Germline CDR1 is LNHDA and CDR2 is SQIVND (reference sequence). Details on this clone: Its target is not known.

The study ran its PCR with 60 Vbeta and 13 Jbeta primers. Some clones are missing from TCRdb's copy, which holds only in-frame ones; the method was immunoSEQ multiplex PCR. The profile shows 200,000 to 250,000 clones, just under 85% of them singletons. Sequenced material: PBMCs. The chain couples TRBV19 to TRBJ2-5, with D possibly being TRBD2 (5 bases). The TCR originated in a woman between 35 and 50 years old in good health and CMV-seronegative. CDR3 nucleotide sequence: TGTGCCAGTAGGAGCCGGGAAAAAGAGACCCAGTACTTC. This gives the protein CASRSREKETQYF.